The sequence of this TCR beta chain was determined in a study of cytomegalovirus exposure and HLA in healthy donors. Germline CDR1 SEHNR, CDR2 FQNEAQ (reference sequence). CDR3 length: 17 residues. Trimming removed 4 bases from V and 6 bases from J; junction bases left unmatched: 11. Sequencing used immunoSEQ multiplex PCR; TCRdb keeps in-frame clones, though not all of them. The data hold some 260,000 clones, with roughly 88% observed a single time. For this clone: What it recognizes is unknown.

Study results and limitations: Specificity for CMV antigens was confirmed in vitro for a few of the CMV-associated chains. The listing of 150 to 200 TCR beta chains classed them as cytomegalovirus-associated. Reports credit the classifier with highly specific, highly sensitive diagnosis of cytomegalovirus status.

This TCR was sampled from a woman between 25 and 40 years old in good health and CMV-seronegative. The sample was PBMCs. The gene calls are TRBV7-9 and TRBJ2-1; 11 nucleotides agree with TRBD2. The CDR3 spells CASSSTNGLAGGNEQFF. CDR3 bases: TGTGCCAGCAGCTCAACCAACGGGCTAGCGGGAGGCAATGAGCAGTTCTTC. The full variable domain, its missing parts supplied by reference TRBV7-9 and TRBJ2-1, is DTGVSQNPRHKITKRGQNVTFRCDPISEHNRLYWYRQTLGQGPEFLTYFQNEAQLEKSRLLSDRFSAERPKGSFSTLEIQRTEQGDSAMYLCASSSTNGLAGGNEQFFGPGTRLTVL.